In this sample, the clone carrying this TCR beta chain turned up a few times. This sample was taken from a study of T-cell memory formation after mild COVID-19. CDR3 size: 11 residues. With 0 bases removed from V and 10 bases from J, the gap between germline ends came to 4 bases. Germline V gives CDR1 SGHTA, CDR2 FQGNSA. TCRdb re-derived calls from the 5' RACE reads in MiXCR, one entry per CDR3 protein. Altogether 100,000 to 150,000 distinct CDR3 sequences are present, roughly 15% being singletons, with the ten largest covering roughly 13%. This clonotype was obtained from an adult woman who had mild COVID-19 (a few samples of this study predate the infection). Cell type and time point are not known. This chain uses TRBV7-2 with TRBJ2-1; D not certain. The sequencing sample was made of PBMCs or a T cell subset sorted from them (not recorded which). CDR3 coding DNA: TGTGCCAGCAGCTTAGCGGCGGAGCAGTTCTTC. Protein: CASSLAAEQFF.